The next 5 T cell receptor beta chains were all read from a single sample in a study of identical twins. TCRdb re-called the 5' RACE reads with MiXCR, one entry per CDR3 protein. In the table there are roughly 690,000 distinct CDR3 sequences, 21% of which are singletons. These sequences were also reported in another study, on T cells expressing NK-cell markers.

The sample was PBMCs. These receptors came from a woman between 18 and 30 years old in good health.

This clonotype has ten or more counts. J is TRBJ2-7 and V is TRBV7-2; no definite D call. Germline lookup yields CDR1 SGHTA and CDR2 FQGNSA. The CDR3 has 13 residues. Trimming left V 5 bases short and J 3 bases short, with 11 bases between. CDR3 coding DNA: TGTGCCAGCAGCAAGGGATTAATCTACGAGCAGTACTTC. Protein: CASSKGLIYEQYF.

The chain links TRBV20-1 to TRBJ2-3, with 12 positions matching TRBD2. Germline CDR1 reads DFQATT; CDR2 reads SNEGSKA (reference sequence). The CDR3 contains 15 residues. Losses at the gene ends were 5 bases for V and 5 bases for J; bases not matched to a gene: 8. Written as DNA, the CDR3 is TGCAGTGCTCCCACGACTAGCGGGAGCCGAGATACGCAGTATTTT. This encodes CSAPTTSGSRDTQYF.

This clonotype was detected only a few times. V gene TRBV6-2 or TRBV6-3 combines with J gene TRBJ2-1, with unresolved D. V was clipped by 6 bases and J by 8 bases, with 17 bases between them. The CDR3 consists of 14 residues. Germline V gene data show CDR1 as MNHEY and CDR2 as SVGEGT. CDR3 region: CASSPQAVDYEQFF. CDR3 sequence (DNA): TGTGCCAGCAGCCCCCAGGCAGTCGACTATGAGCAGTTCTTC.

The chain links TRBV20-1 to TRBJ2-7; D uncertain. Trimming removed 3 bases at V and 1 base at J, with 10 bases between. This CDR3 comprises 13 residues. The germline V gene encodes CDR1 DFQATT and CDR2 SNEGSKA (reference sequence). The CDR3 sequence: CSASPRSSYEQYF. CDR3 nucleotide sequence: TGCAGTGCTAGTCCCAGGTCTTCCTACGAGCAGTACTTC.

The rearrangement uses TRBV9 and TRBJ1-2; D is ambiguous. This CDR3 is built from 13 residues. The ends were cut back, 1 base at V and 7 bases at J, with 11 bases in the middle. The germline V gene encodes CDR1 SGDLS and CDR2 YYNGEE. The CDR3 DNA follows: TGTGCCAGCAGCGTACTGTCCGATGTTGGCTACACCTTC. It translates to CASSVLSDVGYTF. The variable domain in full, with the rest retrieved from reference TRBV9 and TRBJ1-2, is DSGVTQTPKHLITATGQRVTLRCSPRSGDLSVYWYQQSLDQGLQFLIQYYNGEERAKGNILERFSAQQFPDLHSELNLSSLELGDSALYFCASSVLSDVGYTFGSGTRLTVV.